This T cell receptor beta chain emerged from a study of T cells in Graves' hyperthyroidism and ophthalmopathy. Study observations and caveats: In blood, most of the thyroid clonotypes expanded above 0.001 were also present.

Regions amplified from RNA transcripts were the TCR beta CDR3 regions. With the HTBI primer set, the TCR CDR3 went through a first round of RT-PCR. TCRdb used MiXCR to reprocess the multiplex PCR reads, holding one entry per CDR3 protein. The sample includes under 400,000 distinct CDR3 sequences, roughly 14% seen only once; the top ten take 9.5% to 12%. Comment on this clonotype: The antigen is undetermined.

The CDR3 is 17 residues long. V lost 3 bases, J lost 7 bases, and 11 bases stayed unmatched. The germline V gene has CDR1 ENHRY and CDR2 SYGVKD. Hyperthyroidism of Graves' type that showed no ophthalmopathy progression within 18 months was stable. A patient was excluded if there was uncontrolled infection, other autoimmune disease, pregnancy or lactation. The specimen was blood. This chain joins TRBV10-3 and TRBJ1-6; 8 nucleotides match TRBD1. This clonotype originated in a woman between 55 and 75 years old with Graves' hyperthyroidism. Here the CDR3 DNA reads TGTGCCATCAGTGATTACCCCGGGACAGGAGAGAATTCACCCCTCCACTTT. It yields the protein CAISDYPGTGENSPLHF.